The clone carrying this T cell receptor (beta chain) was found a few times. Its specificity is not known. These data are taken from a study of response to subunit inactivated influenza vaccine. Study results and caveats: The authors offered the suggestion that each seasonal influenza vaccination recruits few new T cells.

TCRdb redid the calling of the RT-PCR reads with MiXCR, one entry per CDR3 protein. The sample records about 520,000 distinct CDR3 sequences, 10% to 11% being singletons. CDR3 length: 11 residues. CDR1 DFQATT and CDR2 SNEGSKA come from the germline V gene (reference sequence). V lost 1 base and J 9 bases, leaving 9 bases between the germline ends. The receptor's source is a man aged 45-65 years who received an inactivated influenza vaccine. The rearrangement uses TRBV20-1 and TRBJ1-2; a weak D match, TRBD1 (6 bases). Sequenced material: PBMCs from blood, taken more than 35 days after vaccination. CDR3 region: CSARGDTSYTF. CDR3 DNA sequence: TGCAGTGCTAGAGGGGACACCAGCTACACCTTC.